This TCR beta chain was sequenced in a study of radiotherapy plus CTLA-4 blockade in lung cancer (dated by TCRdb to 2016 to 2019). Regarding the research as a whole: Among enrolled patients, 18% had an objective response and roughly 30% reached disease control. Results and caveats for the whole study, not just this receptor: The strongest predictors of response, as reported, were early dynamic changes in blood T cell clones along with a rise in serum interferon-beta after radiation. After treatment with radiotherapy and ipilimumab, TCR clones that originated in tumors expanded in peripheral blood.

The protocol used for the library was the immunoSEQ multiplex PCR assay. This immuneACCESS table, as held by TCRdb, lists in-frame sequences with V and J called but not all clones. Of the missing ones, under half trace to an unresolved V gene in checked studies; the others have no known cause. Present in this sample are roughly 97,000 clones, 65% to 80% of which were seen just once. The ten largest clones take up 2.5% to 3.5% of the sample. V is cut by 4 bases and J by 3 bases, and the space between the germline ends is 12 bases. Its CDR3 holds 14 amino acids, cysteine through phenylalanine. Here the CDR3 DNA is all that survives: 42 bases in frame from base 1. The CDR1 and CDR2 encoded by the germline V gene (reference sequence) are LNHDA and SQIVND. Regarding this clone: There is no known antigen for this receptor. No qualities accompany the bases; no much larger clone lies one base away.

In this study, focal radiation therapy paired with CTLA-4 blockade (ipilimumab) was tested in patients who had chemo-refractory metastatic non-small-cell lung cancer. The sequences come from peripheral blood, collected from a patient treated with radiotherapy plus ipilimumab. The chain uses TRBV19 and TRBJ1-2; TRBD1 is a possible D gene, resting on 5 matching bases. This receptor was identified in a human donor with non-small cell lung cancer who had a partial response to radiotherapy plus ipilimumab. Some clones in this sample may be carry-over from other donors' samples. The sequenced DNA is TGTGCCAGTAGTAGTAGACAGCGACACTATGGCTACACCTTC. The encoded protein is CASSSRQRHYGYTF.